This T cell receptor (beta chain) was recorded in a study of T cell changes during pregnancy in multiple sclerosis. TCRdb's copy holds only in-frame clones and misses some; the assay was immunoSEQ multiplex PCR. This table has roughly 66,000 clones, around 93% appearing once. The CDR3 spans 16 residues. With 2 bases removed from V and 2 bases from J, the gap between germline ends came to 14 bases. In germline, CDR1 is SGHTA, CDR2 FQGTGA. Sequences were derived from peripheral blood, sampled in the first trimester of pregnancy. The clonotype originates from a female donor with multiple sclerosis, enrolled in a pregnancy study. The V gene is TRBV7-3, the J gene TRBJ2-3, with a weak D call TRBD1 (6 bases). Written as DNA, the CDR3 is TGTGCCAGCAGCTTACAGGGGCCCCCTTACACAGATACGCAGTATTTT. Amino acids: CASSLQGPPYTDTQYF.